A single T cell receptor beta chain is shown here with its context. CDR3 length: 13 residues. Losses at the gene ends were 3 bases for V and 7 bases for J; bases not matched to a gene: 6. Germline V gives CDR1 DFQATT, CDR2 SNEGSKA (reference sequence). This sample was included in a study of identical twins. TCRdb reprocessed the 5' RACE reads via MiXCR and lists one record per CDR3 protein. The sample includes about 470,000 distinct CDR3 sequences, around 24% of them seen just once. These same records also appear under a second study, on T cells expressing NK-cell markers. That investigation notes: Among CD8+ T cells from about six donors, dominant NKG2C+ clonotypes accounted for about 1.0-8%.

The gene calls are TRBV20-1 and TRBJ2-1, with TRBD2 identical over 7 bases. This clonotype originated in a young woman in good health. Input material: CD4+ T cells sorted from blood. CDR3 residues: CSASRRETNEQFF. The CDR3 coding sequence is TGCAGTGCTAGCCGGCGGGAGACGAATGAGCAGTTCTTC.